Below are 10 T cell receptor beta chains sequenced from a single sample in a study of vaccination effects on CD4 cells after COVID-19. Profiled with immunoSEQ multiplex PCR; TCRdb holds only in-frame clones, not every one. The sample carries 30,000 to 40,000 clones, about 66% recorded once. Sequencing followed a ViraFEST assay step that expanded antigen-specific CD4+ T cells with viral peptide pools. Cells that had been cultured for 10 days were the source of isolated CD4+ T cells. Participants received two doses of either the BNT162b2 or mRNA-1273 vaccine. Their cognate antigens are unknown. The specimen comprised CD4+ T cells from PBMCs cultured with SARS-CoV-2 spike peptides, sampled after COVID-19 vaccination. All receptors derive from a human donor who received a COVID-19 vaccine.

The CDR3 here is CASSPSGGRSTDTQYF. CDR3 DNA sequence: TGTGCCAGCAGCCCCTCCGGGGGCAGAAGCACAGATACGCAGTATTTT. The V call is TRBV11-3, the J call TRBJ2-3; D tentatively reads TRBD1 or TRBD2 (6 bases each). Between the trimmed V and J ends, which lost 5 bases and 0 bases, there was a span of 15 bases. Germline V gene data show CDR1 as SGHNT and CDR2 as YENEEA. This CDR3 spans 16 amino acids.

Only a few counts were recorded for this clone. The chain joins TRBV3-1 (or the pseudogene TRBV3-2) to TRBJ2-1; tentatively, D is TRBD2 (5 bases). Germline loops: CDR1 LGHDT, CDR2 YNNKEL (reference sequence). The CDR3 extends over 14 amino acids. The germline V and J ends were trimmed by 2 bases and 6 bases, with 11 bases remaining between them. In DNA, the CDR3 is TGTGCCAGCAGCCAAACTAGAAATAGCAATGAGCAGTTCTTC. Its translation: CASSQTRNSNEQFF.

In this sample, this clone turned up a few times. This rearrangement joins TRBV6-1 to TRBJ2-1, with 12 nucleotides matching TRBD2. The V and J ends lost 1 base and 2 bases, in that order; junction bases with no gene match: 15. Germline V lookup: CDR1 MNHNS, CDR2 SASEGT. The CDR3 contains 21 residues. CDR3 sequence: CASSEVWASGGVGSTYNEQFF. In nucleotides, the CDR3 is TGTGCCAGCAGTGAAGTTTGGGCTAGCGGGGGGGTGGGAAGCACCTACAATGAGCAGTTCTTC.

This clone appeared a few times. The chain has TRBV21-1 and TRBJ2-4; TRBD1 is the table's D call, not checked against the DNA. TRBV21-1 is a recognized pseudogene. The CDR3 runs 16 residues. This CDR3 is CASSKDRPFPKNIQYF. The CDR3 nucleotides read TGTGCCAGCAGCAAGGACAGACCCTTTCCCAAAAACATTCAGTACTTC.

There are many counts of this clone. Here the CDR3 reads CASAGLAGPNTEAFF. For the CDR3, the DNA is TGTGCCAGCGCGGGCCTCGCCGGACCGAACACTGAAGCTTTCTTT. The chain employs TRBV2 and TRBJ1-1; D ambiguous. There are 15 residues in the CDR3. Germline loops: CDR1 SNHLY, CDR2 FYNNEI. With 8 bases removed from V and 1 base from J, the gap between germline ends came to 17 bases.

The CDR3: CASSRVTDTQYF. CDR3 in DNA: TGTGCCAGCAGCCGGGTCACAGATACGCAGTATTTT. The chain uses TRBV12-3 or TRBV12-4 and TRBJ2-3; D is uncertain. The CDR3 totals 12 residues. V lost 6 bases and J 2 bases, leaving 6 bases between the germline ends.

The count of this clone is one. CDR3 nucleotides: TGTGCCAGCAGCCGGTTCTCGGGTTTGAATCAGCCCCAGCATTTT. It encodes CASSRFSGLNQPQHF. The chain joins TRBV7-6 to TRBJ1-5; D not certain. This CDR3 contains 15 residues. Germline CDR1 SGHVS, CDR2 FNYEAQ. The germline V and J ends were trimmed by 5 bases and 4 bases, with 15 bases remaining between them.

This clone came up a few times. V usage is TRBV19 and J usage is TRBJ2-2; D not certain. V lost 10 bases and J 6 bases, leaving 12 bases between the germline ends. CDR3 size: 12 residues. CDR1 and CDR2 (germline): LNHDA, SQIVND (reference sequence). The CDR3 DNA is TGTGCCACCCGGACCTTGTCCGGGGAGCTGTTTTTT. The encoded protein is CATRTLSGELFF.

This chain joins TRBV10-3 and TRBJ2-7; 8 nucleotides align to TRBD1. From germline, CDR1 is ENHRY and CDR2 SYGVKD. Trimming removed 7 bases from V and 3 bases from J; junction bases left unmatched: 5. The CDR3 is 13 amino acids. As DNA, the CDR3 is TGTGCCATCACTGTACAGGGGGGCTACGAGCAGTACTTC. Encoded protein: CAITVQGGYEQYF.

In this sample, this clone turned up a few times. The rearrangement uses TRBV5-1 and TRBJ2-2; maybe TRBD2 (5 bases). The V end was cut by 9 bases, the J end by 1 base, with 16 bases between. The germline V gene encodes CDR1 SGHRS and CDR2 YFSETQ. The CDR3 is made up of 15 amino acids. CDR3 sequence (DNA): TGCGCCACACACGAGGGTTCAGGGAACACCGGGGAGCTGTTTTTT. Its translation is CATHEGSGNTGELFF. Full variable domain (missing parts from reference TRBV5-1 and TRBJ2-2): KAGVTQTPRYLIKTRGQQVTLSCSPISGHRSVSWYQQTPGQGLQFLFEYFSETQRNKGNFPGRFSGRQFSNSRSEMNVSTLELGDSALYLCATHEGSGNTGELFFGEGSRLTVL.